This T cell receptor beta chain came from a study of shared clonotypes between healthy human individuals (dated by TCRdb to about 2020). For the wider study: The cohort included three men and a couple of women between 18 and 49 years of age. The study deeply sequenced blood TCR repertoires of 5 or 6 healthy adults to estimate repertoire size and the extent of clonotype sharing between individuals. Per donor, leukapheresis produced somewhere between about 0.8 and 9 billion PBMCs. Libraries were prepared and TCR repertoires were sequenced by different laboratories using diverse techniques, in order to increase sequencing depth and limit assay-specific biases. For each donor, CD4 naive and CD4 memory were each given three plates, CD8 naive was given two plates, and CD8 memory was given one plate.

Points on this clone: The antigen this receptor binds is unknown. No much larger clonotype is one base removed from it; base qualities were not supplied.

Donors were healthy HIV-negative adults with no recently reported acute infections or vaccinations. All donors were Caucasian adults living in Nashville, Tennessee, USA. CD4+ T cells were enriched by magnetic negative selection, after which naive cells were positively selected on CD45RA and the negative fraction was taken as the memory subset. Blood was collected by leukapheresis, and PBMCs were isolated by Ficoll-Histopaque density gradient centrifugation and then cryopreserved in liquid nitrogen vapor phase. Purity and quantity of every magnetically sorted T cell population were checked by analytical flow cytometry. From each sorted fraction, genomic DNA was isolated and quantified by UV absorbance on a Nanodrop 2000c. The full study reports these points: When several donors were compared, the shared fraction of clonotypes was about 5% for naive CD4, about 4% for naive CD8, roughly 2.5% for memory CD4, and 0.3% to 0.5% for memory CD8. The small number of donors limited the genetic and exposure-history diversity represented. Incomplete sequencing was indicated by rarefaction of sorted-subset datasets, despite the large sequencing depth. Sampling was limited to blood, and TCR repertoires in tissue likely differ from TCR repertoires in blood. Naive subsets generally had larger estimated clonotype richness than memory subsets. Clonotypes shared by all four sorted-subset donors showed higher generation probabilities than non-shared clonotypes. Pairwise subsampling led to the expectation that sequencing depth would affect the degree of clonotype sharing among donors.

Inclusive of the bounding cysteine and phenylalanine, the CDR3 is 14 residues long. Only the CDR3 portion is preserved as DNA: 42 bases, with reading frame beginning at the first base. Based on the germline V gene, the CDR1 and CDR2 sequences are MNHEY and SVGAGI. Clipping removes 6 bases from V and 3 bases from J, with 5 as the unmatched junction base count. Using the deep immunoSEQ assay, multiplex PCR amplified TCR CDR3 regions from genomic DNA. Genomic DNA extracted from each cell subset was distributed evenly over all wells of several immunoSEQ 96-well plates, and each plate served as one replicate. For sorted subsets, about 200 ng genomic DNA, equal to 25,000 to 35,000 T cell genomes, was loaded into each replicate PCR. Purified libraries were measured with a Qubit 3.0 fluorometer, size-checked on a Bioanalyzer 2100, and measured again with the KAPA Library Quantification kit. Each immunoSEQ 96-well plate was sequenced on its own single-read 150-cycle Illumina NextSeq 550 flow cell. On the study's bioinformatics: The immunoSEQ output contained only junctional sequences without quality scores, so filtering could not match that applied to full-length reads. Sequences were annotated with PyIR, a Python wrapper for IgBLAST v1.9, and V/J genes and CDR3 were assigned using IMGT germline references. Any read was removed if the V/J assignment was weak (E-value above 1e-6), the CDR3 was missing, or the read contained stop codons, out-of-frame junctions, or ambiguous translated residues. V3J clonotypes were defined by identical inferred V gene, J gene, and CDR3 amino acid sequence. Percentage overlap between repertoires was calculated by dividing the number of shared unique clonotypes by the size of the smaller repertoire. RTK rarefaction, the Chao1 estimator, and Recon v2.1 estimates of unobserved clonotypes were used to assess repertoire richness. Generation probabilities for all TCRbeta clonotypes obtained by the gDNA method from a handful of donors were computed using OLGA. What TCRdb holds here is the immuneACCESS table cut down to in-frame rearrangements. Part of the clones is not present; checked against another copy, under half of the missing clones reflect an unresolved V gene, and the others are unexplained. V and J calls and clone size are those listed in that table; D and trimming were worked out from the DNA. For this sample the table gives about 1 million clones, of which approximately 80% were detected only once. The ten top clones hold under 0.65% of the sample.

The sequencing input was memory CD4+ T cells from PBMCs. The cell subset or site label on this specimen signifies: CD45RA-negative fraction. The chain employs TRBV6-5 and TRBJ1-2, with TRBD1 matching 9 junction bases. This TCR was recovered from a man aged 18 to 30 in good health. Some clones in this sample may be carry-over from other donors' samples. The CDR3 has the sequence CASRRQGGDYGYTF. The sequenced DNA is TGTGCCAGCAGGCGACAGGGGGGAGACTATGGCTACACCTTC.